The 23 T cell receptor beta chains below were found in one sample sequenced in a study of T cells in Graves' hyperthyroidism and ophthalmopathy. The source material, RNA transcripts, was used to amplify TCR beta CDR3 regions. First-round RT-PCR targeting the TCR CDR3 was performed with the HTBI primer set. Via MiXCR, TCRdb re-called the multiplex PCR reads, giving one row per CDR3 protein. The profile shows around 620,000 distinct CDR3 sequences, 35% to 55% of them singletons. The sequencing sample was made of peripheral blood or thyroid tissue (not recorded which). The source is an adult woman with Graves' disease, either hyperthyroidism or ophthalmopathy (not recorded which).

V usage is TRBV25-1 and J usage is TRBJ1-4; 7 nucleotides line up with TRBD1. CDR1 MGHDK and CDR2 SYGVNS come from the germline V gene. The CDR3 loop spans 13 amino acids. J lost 8 bases, V lost 8 bases, and 8 bases had no gene match. CDR3 protein: CASETGSTEKLFF. The CDR3 DNA follows: TGTGCCAGCGAGACAGGGTCTACGGAAAAACTGTTTTTT.

The chain has TRBV7-7 and TRBJ2-2, with D perhaps TRBD2 (6 bases). CDR1 SSHAT and CDR2 FNYEAQ come from the germline V gene (reference sequence). V lost 1 base, J lost 0 bases, and 9 bases lay in between. The CDR3 spans 16 residues. CDR3 bases: TGTGCCAGCAGCTTAGAGCCGGGGGCGAACACCGGGGAGCTGTTTTTT. Translation: CASSLEPGANTGELFF.

This chain joins TRBV27 and TRBJ1-4; possibly TRBD1 for D (6 bases). Germline lookup yields CDR1 MNHEY and CDR2 SMNVEV (reference sequence). Trimming shortened V by 2 bases and J by 0 bases, and 10 bases separated the two germline ends. This CDR3 is 16 amino acids long. CDR3 in DNA: TGTGCCAGCAGTTTAACAGGGTTTGCAACTAATGAAAAACTGTTTTTT. Its protein product is CASSLTGFATNEKLFF.

This clonotype was observed at least ten times. The chain uses TRBV20-1 and TRBJ2-5; TRBD1 agrees at 7 bases. The trim removed 6 bases at V and 4 bases at J, leaving 5 bases unmatched. This CDR3 is 12 amino acids long. Germline assignment: CDR1 DFQATT and CDR2 SNEGSKA (reference sequence). The CDR3 protein is CSARDRVETQYF. In nucleotides, the CDR3 is TGCAGTGCAAGGGACAGAGTAGAGACCCAGTACTTC.

This clonotype was recorded many times. The CDR3 region is CASSGIDRSNYGYTF. CDR3 sequence (DNA): TGTGCCAGCAGTGGGATCGACAGATCTAACTATGGCTACACCTTC. The chain has TRBV6-6 and TRBJ1-2, with D maybe TRBD1 (5 bases). V lost 5 bases to trimming and J lost 0 bases, with 13 bases between them. There are 15 residues in the CDR3. Germline values: CDR1 MNHNY, CDR2 SVGAGI (reference sequence).

This clonotype was detected ten times or more. The rearrangement uses TRBV2 and TRBJ1-5; the D gene is possibly TRBD1 (6 bases). CDR3 length: 16 residues. Germline lookup yields CDR1 SNHLY and CDR2 FYNNEI. Deletions cut 2 bases from V and 0 bases from J, with 11 bases between. This CDR3 is CASSEWTAYSNQPQHF. The CDR3 DNA sequence: TGTGCCAGCAGTGAATGGACAGCTTATAGCAATCAGCCCCAGCATTTT.

This clonotype was observed many times. The chain couples TRBV20-1 to TRBJ2-2; 9 nucleotides align to TRBD2. The CDR3 has 15 amino acids. Trimming at V came to 5 bases and at J to 7 bases, leaving 11 bases not matched to a gene. Germline V gene lookup returns CDR1 DFQATT and CDR2 SNEGSKA (reference sequence). CDR3 coding DNA: TGCAGTGCTTCTAGGCGGGAGGGCCGGGGCGGGGAGCTGTTTTTT. It translates to CSASRREGRGGELFF.

Ten or more counts support this clonotype. The chain combines TRBV28 with TRBJ1-2; maybe TRBD1 (5 bases). From germline, CDR1 is MDHEN and CDR2 SYDVKM. V lost 3 bases and J 2 bases, leaving 10 bases between the germline ends. The CDR3 has 14 amino acids. The CDR3, as DNA: TGTGCCAGCAGTTTTTTGGACACAAACTATGGCTACACCTTC. Its protein is CASSFLDTNYGYTF.

This clonotype was recorded many times. This sequence joins TRBV2 and TRBJ2-2; either TRBD1 or TRBD2 may supply D (6 bases each). V lost 7 bases and J 0 bases, leaving 18 bases between the germline ends. This CDR3 is 17 amino acids long. Germline values: CDR1 SNHLY, CDR2 FYNNEI. CDR3 sequence reads: CASTLEGGRSNTGELFF. Written as DNA, the CDR3 is TGTGCCAGCACCCTGGAGGGGGGACGATCGAACACCGGGGAGCTGTTTTTT.

CDR3 nucleotides: TGTGCCAGCAACCAAGGGGGCGGCCATCAGCCCCAGCATTTT. Protein sequence: CASNQGGGHQPQHF. J is TRBJ1-5 and V is TRBV7-8; 7 bases match TRBD1. Trimming took 7 bases from V and 5 from J; bases not matched to a gene: 8. Germline loops: CDR1 SGHVS, CDR2 FQNEAQ. The CDR3 runs to 14 residues.

This sequence joins TRBV7-9 and TRBJ1-4; D is perhaps TRBD1 (6 bases). The V gene's germline CDR1 is SEHNR and CDR2 FQNEAQ (reference sequence). This CDR3 comprises 15 residues. V lost 2 bases and J 7 bases, leaving 14 bases between the germline ends. The chain's CDR3 is CASSLPQGGSEKLFF. The CDR3 DNA sequence: TGTGCCAGCAGCTTACCACAGGGAGGGAGTGAAAAACTGTTTTTT.

The chain uses TRBV20-1 and TRBJ2-5, with TRBD2 identical over 7 bases. The germline CDR1 and CDR2 sequences are DFQATT and SNEGSKA (reference sequence). The CDR3 covers 14 residues. With V trimmed by 5 bases and J by 9 bases, 15 bases remained unmatched. CDR3: CSAGGTGGRPPQYF. CDR3 coding DNA: TGCAGTGCTGGAGGGACCGGGGGGAGACCGCCCCAGTACTTC.

The J gene is TRBJ2-1, the V gene TRBV7-9; maybe TRBD2 (6 bases). This CDR3 is built from 15 residues. V was trimmed by 2 bases and J by 4 bases, leaving 12 bases between them. CDR1 is SEHNR, CDR2 FQNEAQ, per germline (reference sequence). The CDR3 loop is CASSLLGGIYNEQFF. CDR3 in DNA: TGTGCCAGCAGCTTACTAGGCGGGATTTACAATGAGCAGTTCTTC.

The chain couples TRBV7-9 to TRBJ2-5, with D tentatively TRBD2 (6 bases). Germline CDR1 SEHNR, CDR2 FQNEAQ (reference sequence). The CDR3 has 15 residues. Trimming removed 5 bases from V and 5 bases from J, with 18 bases in between. The CDR3, as DNA: TGTGCCAGCAGCCCGGGAGCTAACACCGGGGAGACCCAGTACTTC. Encoded protein: CASSPGANTGETQYF.

This clonotype was counted ten times or more. This chain connects TRBV14 to TRBJ1-1; TRBD1 is a possible D gene (5 bases). The CDR3 loop spans 15 amino acids. Looked up from germline, CDR1 is SGHDN and CDR2 is FVKESK. The V end was cut by 4 bases, the J end by 1 base, with 13 bases between. The CDR3 nucleotides are TGTGCCAGCAGCCCCATGGGGGAGGCGAACACTGAAGCTTTCTTT. It encodes CASSPMGEANTEAFF.

V and J are TRBV10-1 and TRBJ2-7; D is tentatively TRBD1 or TRBD2 (5 bases each). Germline values: CDR1 WNHNN, CDR2 SYGVQD (reference sequence). Trimming took off 2 bases at V and 9 bases at J, with 14 bases between the two ends. CDR3 length: 13 residues. The CDR3 nucleotides are TGCGCCAGCAGTGAGGGCAGGGACCTTGGGCAGTACTTC. Protein product: CASSEGRDLGQYF.

The chain carries TRBV7-9 and TRBJ2-5; 7 nucleotides align to TRBD2. The CDR3 runs to 14 residues. V was clipped by 5 bases and J by 1 base; unmatched bases: 4. Germline V gives CDR1 SEHNR, CDR2 FQNEAQ (reference sequence). In DNA, the CDR3 is TGTGCCAGCAGCCCGGGACTATTCCAAGAGACCCAGTACTTC. It yields the protein CASSPGLFQETQYF.

The chain is built from TRBV7-2 and TRBJ1-6; possibly TRBD1 for D (5 bases). Germline V gives CDR1 SGHTA, CDR2 FQGNSA. Trimming removed 3 bases at V and 8 bases at J, with 14 bases between. This CDR3 has 15 amino acids. This chain's CDR3 is CASSLFGQGYSPLHF. CDR3 in DNA: TGTGCCAGCAGCTTGTTCGGGCAGGGCTATTCACCCCTCCACTTT. The whole variable domain, filled in from reference TRBV7-2 and TRBJ1-6, reads GAGVSQSPSNKVTEKGKDVELRCDPISGHTALYWYRQSLGQGLEFLIYFQGNSAPDKSGLPSDRFSAERTGGSVSTLTIQRTQQEDSAVYLCASSLFGQGYSPLHFGNGTRLTVT.

Many counts were recorded for this clonotype. The J gene is TRBJ2-2, the V gene TRBV10-3; D not resolved. The CDR3 is 16 amino acids. The V gene's germline CDR1 is ENHRY and CDR2 SYGVKD. V was cut by 5 bases and J by 4 bases, with 17 bases left in between. DNA of the CDR3: TGTGCCATCAGTAACCCCAGATGGGTCGGCACCGGGGAGCTGTTTTTT. It specifies CAISNPRWVGTGELFF.

The gene calls are TRBV27 and TRBJ1-6; D not resolved. The CDR3 extends over 13 amino acids. Trimming pared 5 bases from V and 4 bases from J, leaving 6 bases between. Per the germline V gene, CDR1 is MNHEY and CDR2 is SMNVEV (reference sequence). The DNA for the CDR3 is TGTGCCAGCAGTCCCACTTATAATTCACCCCTCCACTTT. Translation gives CASSPTYNSPLHF.

This chain joins TRBV29-1 and TRBJ1-2; D gene unclear. Trimming stripped 0 bases from V and 4 bases from J, with 12 bases between. The germline CDR1 and CDR2 sequences are SQVTM and ANQGSEA. The CDR3 is 14 residues long. The CDR3 sequence: CSVEDRGRSYGYTF. DNA of the CDR3: TGCAGCGTTGAAGATCGAGGACGGTCCTATGGCTACACCTTC.

Turning to this clonotype: The CDR3 end shows no conserved phenylalanine or tryptophan, and so a read error is likely. The J gene is TRBJ2-3, the V gene TRBV2; 10 bases line up with TRBD2. Germline V gene lookup returns CDR1 SNHLY and CDR2 FYNNEI. The junction had 6 bases not matched to a gene; V was cut back by 8 bases and J by 1 base. This CDR3 has 15 residues. The CDR3: CASAGLAEGTDTQYL. The CDR3 DNA follows: TGTGCCAGCGCAGGACTAGCGGAGGGCACAGATACGCAGTATCTT.

This clonotype was seen at least ten times. Here the CDR3 DNA reads TGTGCCAGCAGTGAAATTGCGATCCTCACTGAAGCTTTCTTT. Protein product: CASSEIAILTEAFF. The chain links TRBV2 to TRBJ1-1; D is ambiguous. The CDR3 loop spans 14 amino acids. The germline V gene has CDR1 SNHLY and CDR2 FYNNEI. The ends were cut back, 2 bases at V and 4 bases at J, with 11 bases in the middle.